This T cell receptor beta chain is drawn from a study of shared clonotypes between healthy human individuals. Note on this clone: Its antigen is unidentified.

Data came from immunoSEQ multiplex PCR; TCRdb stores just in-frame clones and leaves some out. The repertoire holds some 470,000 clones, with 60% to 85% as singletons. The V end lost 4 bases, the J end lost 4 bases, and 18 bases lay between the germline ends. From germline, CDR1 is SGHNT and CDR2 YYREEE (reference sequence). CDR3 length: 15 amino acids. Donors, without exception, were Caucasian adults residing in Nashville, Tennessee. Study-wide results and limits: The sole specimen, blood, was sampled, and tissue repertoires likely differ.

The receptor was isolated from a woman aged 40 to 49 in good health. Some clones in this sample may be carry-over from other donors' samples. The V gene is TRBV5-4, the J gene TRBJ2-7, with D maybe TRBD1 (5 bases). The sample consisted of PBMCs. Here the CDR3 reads CASSLGLQGWYEQYF. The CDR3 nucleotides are TGTGCCAGCAGCCTGGGGCTCCAGGGTTGGTACGAGCAGTACTTC.